Included here is one TCR beta chain sequence, with context. The sample belongs to a study of blood T cell repertoires in COVID-19. Overall study context: Donors in the United States, Italy and Spain gave samples during acute or convalescent COVID-19. The cDNA or gDNA used as material had been derived from T cells, B-cell-depleted T cells, or PBMCs.

There are 15 residues in the CDR3. The germline CDR1 and CDR2 sequences are LNHDA and SQIVND (reference sequence). V lost 9 bases to trimming and J lost 4 bases; unmatched junction nucleotides: 12. Assay: immunoSEQ multiplex PCR; the TCRdb copy retains only in-frame clones and omits some. Here the sample spans fewer than 85,000 clones, about four fifths being singletons. The origin of this receptor is a woman of 80 years or more with active or convalescent COVID-19. The chain combines TRBV19 with TRBJ1-5; 7 nucleotides match TRBD1. Sequencing was performed on peripheral blood. CDR3 protein: CASRPRTGWNQPQHF. CDR3 DNA: TGTGCCAGCCGTCCGAGGACAGGTTGGAATCAGCCCCAGCATTTT.